The next 24 T cell receptor beta chains were all read from a single sample in a study of blood T cells in healthy people across ages. Primers used in a second PCR of about 6 to 11 cycles were a sample-barcoded 5' primer and a J-beta primer mix. A single record per CDR3 protein comes from TCRdb applying MiXCR to the 5' RACE reads. The sample contains approximately 810,000 distinct CDR3 sequences, roughly 34% of which appear only once. The sample consisted of blood. These receptors all stem from a man younger than 30 in good health.

The rearrangement uses TRBV27 and TRBJ2-7, with 12 bases matching TRBD1. Trimming cost V 5 bases and J 5 bases; bases outside gene matches: 4. The CDR3 spans 14 residues. CDR1 is MNHEY, CDR2 SMNVEV, per germline (reference sequence). The DNA of the CDR3 is TGTGCCAGCAGTACGGGACAGGGGGCCCACGAGCAGTACTTC. It translates to CASSTGQGAHEQYF.

This clonotype appeared many times. V and J are TRBV14 and TRBJ2-3; weak D call: TRBD1 (6 bases). The V gene lost 0 bases and the J gene lost 6 bases, with 7 bases spanning the gap. The CDR3 loop spans 13 amino acids. Germline CDR1 is SGHDN and CDR2 is FVKESK. The CDR3 spells CASSQERGDTQYF. CDR3 bases: TGTGCCAGCAGCCAAGAGAGGGGGGATACGCAGTATTTT. The full variable domain, rest sourced from reference TRBV14 and TRBJ2-3, is EAGVTQFPSHSVIEKGQTVTLRCDPISGHDNLYWYRRVMGKEIKFLLHFVKESKQDESGMPNNRFLAERTGGTYSTLKVQPAELEDSGVYFCASSQERGDTQYFGPGTRLTVL.

There are a few counts of this clonotype. The chain joins TRBV6-1 to TRBJ2-3; D might be TRBD2 (6 bases). The CDR3 has 13 amino acids. CDR1 and CDR2 (germline): MNHNS, SASEGT. V lost 8 bases and J 4 bases, leaving 13 bases between the germline ends. The CDR3 DNA sequence: TGTGCCAGCCGCGGGGCCGGATCAGATACGCAGTATTTT. This translates into CASRGAGSDTQYF.

For this clonotype: A junction boundary mismatches the germline segment, possibly from a read error. CDR3 in amino acids: CATSREEDTKAFF. The CDR3 DNA reads TGTGCCACCAGCAGAGAGGAGGACACTAAAGCTTTCTTT. The chain joins TRBV15 to TRBJ1-1; D may be TRBD1 (5 bases). The V gene's germline CDR1 is LNHNV and CDR2 YYDKDF (reference sequence). This CDR3 comprises 13 residues.

This clonotype was counted ten times or more. V and J are TRBV20-1 and TRBJ1-1; no clear D gene. V was shortened by 5 bases and J by 6 bases, with 13 bases between the two germline ends. Germline CDR1 reads DFQATT; CDR2 reads SNEGSKA (reference sequence). The CDR3 totals 12 residues. CDR3 nucleotide sequence: TGCAGTGCTCAAATACCTGGAGCTGAAGCTTTCTTT. Amino acids: CSAQIPGAEAFF.

Only a few counts were recorded for this clonotype. This may stem from a read error, because a much larger clone lies one nucleotide away. This chain links TRBV18 with TRBJ1-2; 9 positions match TRBD1. The germline gives CDR1 KGHSH, CDR2 LQKENI. V trimming: 2 bases; J trimming: 6 bases; junction bases outside the gene matches: 4. The CDR3 totals 14 residues. The CDR3 region is CASSPADRGNGYTF. CDR3 bases: TGTGCCAGCTCACCAGCCGACAGGGGGAATGGCTACACCTTC.

This chain joins TRBV28 and TRBJ1-2; D gene ambiguous. Germline loops: CDR1 MDHEN, CDR2 SYDVKM. CDR3 length: 14 amino acids. Trimming took 3 bases from V and 0 from J, leaving 8 bases between them. CDR3 region: CASSFPATNYGYTF. Here the CDR3 DNA reads TGTGCCAGCAGTTTTCCTGCGACTAACTATGGCTACACCTTC.

This clonotype was seen at least ten times. CDR3 bases: TGTGCCAGCAGTTTAAACCAAATCCCTAACTATGGCTACACCTTC. Its translation: CASSLNQIPNYGYTF. The genes are TRBV12-3 or TRBV12-4 and TRBJ1-2, with D hard to call. Trimming shortened V by 2 bases and J by 0 bases, and 10 bases separated the two germline ends. CDR3 length equals 15 residues.

The chain combines TRBV5-8 with TRBJ1-5, with unresolved D. Germline CDR1 reads SGHTS; CDR2 reads YDEGEE. The CDR3 totals 16 residues. The V end lost 0 bases, the J end lost 3 bases, and 13 bases lay between the germline ends. DNA for the CDR3: TGTGCCAGCAGCTTGGTTCTACTGAGCTTCAATCAGCCCCAGCATTTT. Protein product: CASSLVLLSFNQPQHF. The full variable domain, rest sourced from reference TRBV5-8 and TRBJ1-5, is EAGVTQSPTHLIKTRGQQATLRCSPISGHTSVYWYQQALGLGLQFLLWYDEGEERNRGNFPPRFSGRQFPNYSSELNVNALELEDSALYLCASSLVLLSFNQPQHFGDGTRLSIL.

This clonotype showed up many times. The chain joins TRBV5-1 to TRBJ1-5; D may be TRBD1 (5 bases). Germline V lookup: CDR1 SGHRS, CDR2 YFSETQ. The V gene lost 4 bases and the J gene lost 4 bases, with 12 bases spanning the gap. The length of the CDR3 is 14 residues. CDR3 region: CASSAGTANQPQHF. CDR3 sequence (DNA): TGCGCCAGCAGCGCAGGGACGGCAAATCAGCCCCAGCATTTT.

Remarks on this clonotype: This CDR3 is missing its conserved last phenylalanine or tryptophan, likely due to a read error. The chain is built from TRBV9 and TRBJ2-5; no definite D call. The CDR3 runs to 14 residues. Germline V lookup: CDR1 SGDLS, CDR2 YYNGEE. V was clipped by 0 bases and J by 0 bases, with 6 bases between them. The chain's CDR3 is CASSVAQHQETQYI. For the CDR3, the DNA is TGTGCCAGCAGCGTAGCCCAGCACCAAGAGACCCAGTACATC.

In its sample, this clonotype was seen a few times. The V and J genes are TRBV5-5 and TRBJ1-1; weak D call: TRBD1 (6 bases). CDR1 is SGHKS, CDR2 YYEKEE, per germline (reference sequence). Trimming left V 4 bases short and J 2 bases short, with 18 bases between. This CDR3 comprises 16 residues. The CDR3 DNA follows: TGTGCCAGCAGCCGGAGCTCCAGGGGCCCTAACACTGAAGCTTTCTTT. This translates into CASSRSSRGPNTEAFF.

This clonotype was observed once. The chain carries TRBV4-2 and TRBJ2-1, with 8 bases that match TRBD2. This CDR3 is built from 16 residues. Germline V gives CDR1 LGHNA, CDR2 YNFKEQ. With 4 bases clipped from V and 10 bases from J, the junction kept 15 bases outside the gene matches. CDR3 amino acids: CASSPPSPAGDGEQFF. The DNA for the CDR3 is TGTGCCAGCAGCCCACCTAGTCCAGCGGGGGACGGGGAGCAGTTCTTC.

As concerns this clonotype: One base away lies a much larger clone, so this may be a sequencing read error. V usage is TRBV12-3 or TRBV12-4 and J usage is TRBJ2-3, with unresolved D. The CDR3 spans 15 residues. CDR3 protein: CAGSPSKRGPDTQYF. Written as DNA, the CDR3 is TGTGCCGGCAGTCCTTCAAAGCGTGGCCCAGATACGCAGTATTTT.

V and J are TRBV21-1 and TRBJ2-6. TRBV21-1 is termed a pseudogene. The CDR3 spans 16 residues. The CDR3 region has the DNA TGTGCCAGCACCGTCGCCAACAAGCCTGGGGCCAACGTCCTGACTTTC. Translated, it gives CASTVANKPGANVLTF.

The rearrangement joins TRBV5-1 to TRBJ1-6, with D possibly being TRBD1 (5 bases). V shed 4 bases and J shed 7 bases, with 12 bases lying between them. The germline V gene encodes CDR1 SGHRS and CDR2 YFSETQ. The CDR3 is made up of 14 amino acids. CDR3 residues: CASSPDRANSPLHF. The CDR3 DNA reads as TGCGCCAGCAGCCCCGACAGAGCCAATTCACCCCTCCACTTT.

As concerns this clonotype: The junction and the germline gene differ at one end; a read error may be behind it. The chain carries TRBV6-2 or TRBV6-3 and TRBJ2-5; 9 nucleotides agree with TRBD1. The CDR3 extends over 17 amino acids. The V gene's germline CDR1 is MNHEY and CDR2 SVGEGT. CDR3 bases: TGTGCCGGCAGTTCAACTCTGACAGGGGGAAGTCAAGAGACCCAGTACTTC. It specifies CAGSSTLTGGSQETQYF.

Concerning this clonotype: A clone one base away is much larger, so this may be a read error. The chain has TRBV12-3 or TRBV12-4 and TRBJ2-3; the D gene is possibly TRBD2 (5 bases). The CDR3 has 15 amino acids. Trimming left V 6 bases short and J 4 bases short, with 17 bases between. The CDR3, as DNA: TGTGCCAGCAGACCCGGTGGGTTTAGCGCAGATACGCAGTATTTT. It is translated as CASRPGGFSADTQYF.

This rearrangement joins TRBV12-3 or TRBV12-4 to TRBJ2-6, with 7 bases that match TRBD1. The CDR3 is 18 amino acids. The V and J ends lost 5 bases and 0 bases, in that order; junction bases with no gene match: 10. The CDR3 loop reads CASSPNRGLPSGANVLTF. CDR3 bases: TGTGCCAGCAGTCCAAACAGGGGTCTCCCCTCTGGGGCCAACGTCCTGACTTTC.

This clonotype occurred a few times. V gene TRBV28 combines with J gene TRBJ2-3; TRBD2 aligns across 10 bases. V shed 6 bases, J shed 1 base, and the junction held 7 bases outside the gene matches. The germline CDR1 and CDR2 sequences are MDHEN and SYDVKM. The CDR3 totals 16 residues. In DNA form, the CDR3 reads TGTGCCAGCAGGGGACACGGGACTAGCGGCACAGATACGCAGTATTTT. The encoded protein is CASRGHGTSGTDTQYF.

This clonotype was observed once. V and J are TRBV19 and TRBJ1-4; TRBD1 matches at 9 bases. The junction had 3 bases not matched to a gene; V was cut back by 2 bases and J by 8 bases. CDR1 is LNHDA, CDR2 SQIVND, per germline (reference sequence). This CDR3 region has 14 residues. The CDR3 protein is CASSIRQGGEKLFF. For the CDR3, the DNA is TGTGCCAGTAGTATACGACAGGGGGGCGAAAAACTGTTTTTT. The entire variable domain, with the rest obtained from reference TRBV19 and TRBJ1-4, is as follows: DGGITQSPKYLFRKEGQNVTLSCEQNLNHDAMYWYRQDPGQGLRLIYYSQIVNDFQKGDIAEGYSVSREKKESFPLTVTSAQKNPTAFYLCASSIRQGGEKLFFGSGTQLSVL.

In its sample, this clonotype was seen many times. The rearrangement uses TRBV12-3 or TRBV12-4 and TRBJ2-3, with D unclear. The CDR3 spans 12 residues. V was cut by 4 bases and J by 5 bases, with 7 bases left in between. The CDR3 sequence: CASSSVEDTQYF. The CDR3 bases are TGTGCCAGCAGTTCGGTGGAAGATACGCAGTATTTT.

A word on this clonotype: A much larger clone lies one base from this, so it may be a read error. V usage is TRBV7-2 and J usage is TRBJ2-5; D not resolved. Germline CDR1 is SGHTA and CDR2 is FQGNSA. This CDR3 is built from 12 residues. The CDR3 reads CASSLLQETRYF. The CDR3 DNA reads as TGTGCCAGCAGCTTGCTGCAAGAGACCCGGTACTTC.

V usage is TRBV12-3 or TRBV12-4 and J usage is TRBJ1-5; 7 bases align to TRBD1. Germline trimming cut 6 bases from V and 3 bases from J; bases unmatched to any gene: 8. There are 15 residues in the CDR3. CDR3 amino acids: CASRDGTAYNQPQHF. The CDR3 bases are TGTGCCAGCAGGGACGGGACAGCCTACAATCAGCCCCAGCATTTT.